This TCR beta chain was captured in a study of post-analysis software for immune sequencing data. Overall study findings and caveats: Higher frequency in patients than in controls was seen for 5 or 6 TRBV segments, with TRBV5-6, TRBV5-1 and TRBV20-1 among them.

This clonotype has a handful of counts. Its antigen is not known. Prepared TCR beta cDNA libraries contained unique molecular identifiers. A single record per CDR3 protein comes from TCRdb applying MiXCR to the PCR reads. The sample consists of 800,000 to 950,000 distinct CDR3 sequences, approximately 57% of them appearing once. This CDR3 has 15 residues. From germline, CDR1 is SGHTA and CDR2 FQGNSA. The V and J ends lost 5 bases and 7 bases, in that order; junction bases with no gene match: 5. This rearrangement joins TRBV7-2 to TRBJ2-1; 13 positions agree with TRBD2. Material: blood. This receptor was identified in a girl aged 5 to 17 with multiple sclerosis. The CDR3 DNA reads TGTGCCAGCAGCCCAGAGGGACTAGCGGGAAATGAGCAGTTCTTC. It encodes CASSPEGLAGNEQFF. The variable domain in full, with the rest retrieved from reference TRBV7-2 and TRBJ2-1, is GAGVSQSPSNKVTEKGKDVELRCDPISGHTALYWYRQSLGQGLEFLIYFQGNSAPDKSGLPSDRFSAERTGGSVSTLTIQRTQQEDSAVYLCASSPEGLAGNEQFFGPGTRLTVL.